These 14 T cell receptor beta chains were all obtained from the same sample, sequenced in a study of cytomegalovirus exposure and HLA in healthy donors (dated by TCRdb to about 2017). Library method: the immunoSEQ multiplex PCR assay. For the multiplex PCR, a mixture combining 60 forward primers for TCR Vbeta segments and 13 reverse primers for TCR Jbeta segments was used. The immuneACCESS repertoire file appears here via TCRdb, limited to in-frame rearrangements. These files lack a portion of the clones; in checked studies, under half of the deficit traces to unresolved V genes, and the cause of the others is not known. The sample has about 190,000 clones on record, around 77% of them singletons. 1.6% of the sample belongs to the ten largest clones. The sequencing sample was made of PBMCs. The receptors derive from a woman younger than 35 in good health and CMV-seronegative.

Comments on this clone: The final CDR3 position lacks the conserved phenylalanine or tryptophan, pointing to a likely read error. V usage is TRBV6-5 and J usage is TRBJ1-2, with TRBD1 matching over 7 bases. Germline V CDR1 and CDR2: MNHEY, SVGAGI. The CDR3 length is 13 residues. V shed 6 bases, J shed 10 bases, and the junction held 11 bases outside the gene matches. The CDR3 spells CASSQDRDNNYTL. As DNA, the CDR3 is TGTGCCAGCAGCCAAGACAGGGATAACAACTACACCCTC.

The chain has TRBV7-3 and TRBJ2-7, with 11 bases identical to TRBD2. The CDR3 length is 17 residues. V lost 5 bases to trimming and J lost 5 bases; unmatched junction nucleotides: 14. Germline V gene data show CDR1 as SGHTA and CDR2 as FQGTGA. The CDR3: CASSRMGSSGGADEQYF. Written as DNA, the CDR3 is TGTGCCAGCAGCCGAATGGGGAGTAGCGGGGGGGCCGACGAGCAGTACTTC.

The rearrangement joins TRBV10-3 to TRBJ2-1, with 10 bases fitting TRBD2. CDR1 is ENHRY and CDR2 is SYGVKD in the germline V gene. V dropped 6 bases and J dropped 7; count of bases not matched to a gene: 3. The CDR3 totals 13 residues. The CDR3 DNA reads TGTGCCATCAGGCTAGCGGGGGAGAATGAGCAGTTCTTC. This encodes CAIRLAGENEQFF.

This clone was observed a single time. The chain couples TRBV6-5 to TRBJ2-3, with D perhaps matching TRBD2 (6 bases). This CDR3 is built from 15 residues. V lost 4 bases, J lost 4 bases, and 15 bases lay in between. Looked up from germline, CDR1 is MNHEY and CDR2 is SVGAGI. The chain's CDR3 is CASSLVAGRPDTQYF. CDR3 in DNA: TGTGCCAGCAGTTTGGTTGCGGGACGCCCAGATACGCAGTATTTT.

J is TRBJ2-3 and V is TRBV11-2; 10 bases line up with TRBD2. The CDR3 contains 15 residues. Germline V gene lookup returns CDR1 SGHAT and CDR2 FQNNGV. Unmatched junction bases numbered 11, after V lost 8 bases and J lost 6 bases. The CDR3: CASGWTSGSQDTQYF. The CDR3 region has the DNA TGTGCCAGCGGTTGGACTAGCGGTTCACAGGATACGCAGTATTTT.

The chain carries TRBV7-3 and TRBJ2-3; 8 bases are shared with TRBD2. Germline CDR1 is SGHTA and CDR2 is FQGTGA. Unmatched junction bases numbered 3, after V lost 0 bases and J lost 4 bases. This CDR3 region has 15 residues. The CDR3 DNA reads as TGTGCCAGCAGCTTAACAGCGGGGGAGGCAGATACGCAGTATTTT. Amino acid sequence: CASSLTAGEADTQYF. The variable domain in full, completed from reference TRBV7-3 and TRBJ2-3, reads GAGVSQTPSNKVTEKGKYVELRCDPISGHTALYWYRQSLGQGPEFLIYFQGTGAADDSGLPNDRFFAVRPEGSVSTLKIQRTERGDSAVYLCASSLTAGEADTQYFGPGTRLTVL.

The CDR3 protein is CASSEQGSGNTIYF. The CDR3 DNA follows: TGTGCCAGTAGCGAACAGGGTTCTGGAAACACCATATATTTT. This sequence joins TRBV19 and TRBJ1-3, with D perhaps TRBD1 (6 bases). Germline loops: CDR1 LNHDA, CDR2 SQIVND (reference sequence). V gave up 6 bases and J gave up 1 base, with 10 bases separating them. The CDR3 loop spans 14 amino acids.

The DNA for the CDR3 is TGTGCCAGCAGCACCTCGAACACCGGGGAGCTGTTTTTT. It is translated as CASSTSNTGELFF. The chain recombines TRBV21-1 with TRBJ2-2; the DNA was not compared with TRBD2, the D call given in the table. TRBV21-1 is shown as a pseudogene. CDR3 size: 13 residues.

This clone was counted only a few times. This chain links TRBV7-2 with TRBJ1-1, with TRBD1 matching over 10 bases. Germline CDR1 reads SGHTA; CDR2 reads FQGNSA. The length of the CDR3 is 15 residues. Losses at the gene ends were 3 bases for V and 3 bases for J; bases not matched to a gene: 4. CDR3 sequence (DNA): TGTGCCAGCAGCTTCGGGACAGGGGCTCACACTGAAGCTTTCTTT. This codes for CASSFGTGAHTEAFF. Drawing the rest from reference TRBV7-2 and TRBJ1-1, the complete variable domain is GAGVSQSPSNKVTEKGKDVELRCDPISGHTALYWYRQSLGQGLEFLIYFQGNSAPDKSGLPSDRFSAERTGGSVSTLTIQRTQQEDSAVYLCASSFGTGAHTEAFFGQGTRLTVV.

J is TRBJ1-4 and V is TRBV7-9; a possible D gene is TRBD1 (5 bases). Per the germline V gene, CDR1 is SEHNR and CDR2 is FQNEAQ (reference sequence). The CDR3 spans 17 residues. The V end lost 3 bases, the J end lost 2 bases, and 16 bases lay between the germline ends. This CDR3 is CASSLLSVGATNEKLFF. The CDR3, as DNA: TGTGCCAGCAGCTTGCTCTCAGTTGGGGCTACTAATGAAAAACTGTTTTTT.

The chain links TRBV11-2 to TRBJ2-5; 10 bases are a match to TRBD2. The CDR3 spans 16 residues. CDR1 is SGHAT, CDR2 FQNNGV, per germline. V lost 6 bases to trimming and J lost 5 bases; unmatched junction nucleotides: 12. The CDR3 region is CASSYTGTSDFETQYF. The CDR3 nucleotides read TGTGCCAGCAGTTACACCGGGACTAGCGATTTTGAGACCCAGTACTTC.

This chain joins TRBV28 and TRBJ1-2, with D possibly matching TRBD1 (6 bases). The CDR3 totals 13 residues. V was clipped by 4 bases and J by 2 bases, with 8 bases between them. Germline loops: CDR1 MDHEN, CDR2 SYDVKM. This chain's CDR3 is CASSYQGNYGYTF. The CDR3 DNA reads TGTGCCAGCAGTTATCAGGGGAACTATGGCTACACCTTC.

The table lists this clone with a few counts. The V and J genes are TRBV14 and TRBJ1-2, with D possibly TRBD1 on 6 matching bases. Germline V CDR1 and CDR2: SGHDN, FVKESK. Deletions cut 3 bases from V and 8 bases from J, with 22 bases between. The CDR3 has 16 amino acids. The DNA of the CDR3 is TGTGCCAGCAGCCACCGAGTGGACAGTGGGTTTGGGGGCTACACCTTC. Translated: CASSHRVDSGFGGYTF.

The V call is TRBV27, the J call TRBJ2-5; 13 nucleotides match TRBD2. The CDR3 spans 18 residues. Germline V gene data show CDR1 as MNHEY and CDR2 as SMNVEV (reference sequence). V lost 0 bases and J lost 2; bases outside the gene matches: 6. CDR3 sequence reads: CASSLSGTSGTRQETQYF. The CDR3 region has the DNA TGTGCCAGCAGTTTATCCGGGACTAGCGGGACACGACAAGAGACCCAGTACTTC.